The present T cell receptor (beta chain) was sequenced within a study of metastatic and nonmetastatic thyroid tumors. V dropped 5 bases and J dropped 0; count of bases not matched to a gene: 7. The V gene's germline CDR1 is LNHDA and CDR2 SQIVND (reference sequence). This CDR3 contains 17 residues. TCRdb re-clonotyped the PCR reads via MiXCR. The profile shows just under 45,000 clones, roughly 3.2% of them singletons. Thyroid surgery had not been preceded by any treatment in any patient. This receptor was taken from a female donor with papillary thyroid cancer or a benign thyroid nodule (not recorded which). Some clones in this sample may be carry-over from other donors' samples. The chain is built from TRBV19 and TRBJ2-1, with 10 bases fitting TRBD2. Sequenced material: blood. Here the CDR3 reads CASSPGTSVSSYNEQFF. Written as DNA, the CDR3 is TGTGCCAGTAGTCCGGGGACTAGCGTCAGCTCCTACAATGAGCAGTTCTTC.